Sequencing of this T cell receptor (beta chain) was carried out in a study of T cell changes during pregnancy in multiple sclerosis. The protocol was immunoSEQ multiplex PCR, while the TCRdb copy is restricted to in-frame clones and leaves out a portion. The sample has 40,000 or so clones; 75% to 95% are singletons. There are 12 residues in the CDR3. CDR1 SGHDT and CDR2 YYEEEE come from the germline V gene. Trimming took 5 bases from V and 4 from J, leaving 7 bases between them. This receptor was taken from a female donor in good health, enrolled as a control in a pregnancy study. The input for sequencing was CD4+ T cells from peripheral blood mononuclear cells, taken in the third trimester of pregnancy. The V and J genes are TRBV5-6 and TRBJ2-1; no clear D gene. This CDR3 is CASSHRYNEQFF. The CDR3 DNA follows: TGTGCCAGCAGTCACAGATACAATGAGCAGTTCTTC.